A selection of T cell receptor beta chains follows, all from one sample in a study of persistence of HIV-infected CD4 T cells. Libraries were prepared by immunoSEQ multiplex PCR; TCRdb keeps only in-frame clonotypes and omits some of them. Here the sample spans under 40,000 clones, 82% being singletons. No antigen is known for these receptors. The starting material was CD4+ T cells sorted from PBMCs after approximately 18-hour stimulation, obtained from a patient who received antiretroviral therapy. Receptor source: an adult woman with HIV who was CMV-seropositive. CDR3s include the opening cysteine and the closing phenylalanine or tryptophan. A D gene is named only where the DNA matches it firmly. Rows may omit the clone size; those that give it use once, few, many or a size class.

>TRBV12-3/TRBV12-4|-|-|TRBJ1-1
CASTPGAVTEAFF
TGTGCCAGCACCCCCGGCGCCGTCACTGAAGCTTTCTTT
>TRBV11-3|-|-|TRBJ2-5
CASSLQVLETQYF
TGTGCCAGCAGCTTACAAGTGTTAGAGACCCAGTACTTC
>TRBV21-1|-|-|TRBJ2-3
CASSKDGVTDTQYF
TGTGCCAGCAGCAAAGACGGGGTCACAGATACGCAGTATTTT
>TRBV15|-|-|TRBJ1-3
CATSRDVTASGNTIYF
TGTGCCACCAGCAGAGATGTCACAGCCTCTGGAAACACCATATATTTT
>TRBV19|-|-|TRBJ2-5
CASSISGRGLQETQYF
TGTGCCAGTAGTATTTCGGGTCGGGGACTTCAAGAGACCCAGTACTTC
>TRBV15|-|-|TRBJ1-5
CATSILDQPQHF
TGTGCCACCAGCATCCTGGATCAGCCCCAGCATTTT
>TRBV7-8|-|-|TRBJ2-5
CASSAGRIGAGTQYF
TGTGCCAGCAGCGCCGGCAGGATCGGGGCAGGGACCCAGTACTTC
>TRBV5-1|few|-|TRBJ2-5
CASSLVRGTPRETQYF
TGCGCCAGCAGCTTGGTCCGGGGGACTCCCAGGGAGACCCAGTACTTC
>TRBV7-9|-|-|TRBJ1-4
CASNSIESNEKLFF
TGTGCCAGCAACTCGATTGAATCCAATGAAAAACTGTTTTTT
>TRBV7-9|-|-|TRBJ2-2
CANPRWGANTGELFF
TGTGCCAATCCCAGGTGGGGGGCGAACACCGGGGAGCTGTTTTTT
>TRBV7-3|once|-|TRBJ2-2
CASSLGGTGELFF
TGTGCCAGCAGCTTAGGGGGCACCGGGGAGCTGTTTTTT
>TRBV7-2|-|-|TRBJ2-3
CASSFPRSTDTQYF
TGTGCCAGCAGCTTCCCTAGAAGCACAGATACGCAGTATTTT
>TRBV30|-|TRBD1|TRBJ1-1
CAWSPGGDFPRAFF
TGTGCCTGGAGTCCAGGGGGCGATTTTCCCCGAGCTTTCTTT
>TRBV7-8|-|-|TRBJ2-2
CASSLDHGLPGELFF
TGTGCCAGCAGCTTAGACCATGGATTGCCCGGGGAGCTGTTTTTT
>TRBV24-1|-|-|TRBJ1-1
CATSRDGVNTEAFF
TGTGCCACCAGTAGAGACGGAGTGAACACTGAAGCTTTCTTT
>TRBV19|few|-|TRBJ1-6
CASSGLPSGDSPLHF
TGTGCCAGTAGTGGCTTGCCTTCGGGGGATTCACCCCTCCACTTT
>TRBV9|-|-|TRBJ1-3
CASSAPGLHQGNTIYF
TGTGCCAGCAGCGCACCGGGCCTTCACCAAGGAAACACCATATATTTT
>TRBV28|-|-|TRBJ1-1
CASSFPLNTEAFF
TGTGCCAGCAGTTTCCCACTGAACACTGAAGCTTTCTTT
>TRBV6-5|-|-|TRBJ1-5
CASSQTFGVNQPQHF
TGTGCCAGCAGCCAGACCTTTGGGGTCAATCAGCCCCAGCATTTT
>TRBV3-1/TRBV3-2|-|-|TRBJ2-3
CASSSNDLTDTQYF
TGTGCCAGCAGCTCTAACGACCTCACAGATACGCAGTATTTT
>TRBV5-1|once|-|TRBJ1-1
CASSFGGLYTEAFF
TGCGCCAGCAGCTTCGGGGGGTTGTACACTGAAGCTTTCTTT
>TRBV4-1|-|-|TRBJ1-2
CASSQMGGDFPFIGYTF
TGCGCCAGCAGCCAAATGGGGGGGGATTTCCCCTTCATTGGCTACACCTTC
>TRBV6-1|-|-|TRBJ2-6
CASSPISGANVLTF
TGTGCCAGCAGTCCTATCTCTGGGGCCAACGTCCTGACTTTC
>TRBV6-5|-|TRBD1|TRBJ1-1
CASRLQGVNTEAFF
TGTGCCAGCAGGTTACAGGGGGTAAACACTGAAGCTTTCTTT
>TRBV18|-|-|TRBJ1-1
CASSPGAGAFF
TGTGCCAGCTCTCCAGGGGCCGGGGCTTTCTTT
>TRBV28|-|-|TRBJ2-2
CASTRSGTLNTGELFF
TGTGCCAGCACCCGAAGCGGGACACTAAACACCGGGGAGCTGTTTTTT
>TRBV28|few|-|TRBJ1-2
CASRSAVYGYTF
TGTGCCAGCAGATCTGCGGTCTATGGCTACACCTTC
>TRBV7-5|-|-|TRBJ2-5
CVRSQLAGQGKETQYF
TGTGTCAGAAGCCAACTTGCGGGACAGGGGAAAGAGACCCAGTACTTC
>TRBV30|once|-|TRBJ1-5
CAWSVPNQPQHF
TGTGCCTGGAGTGTGCCCAATCAGCCCCAGCATTTT
>TRBV28|-|-|TRBJ1-2
CASSSGTINYGYTF
TGTGCCAGCAGTTCCGGGACGATTAACTATGGCTACACCTTC
>TRBV5-1|-|TRBD1|TRBJ1-2
CASSYQGAEGYTF
TGCGCCAGCAGTTACCAGGGGGCTGAGGGCTACACCTTC
>TRBV27|once|TRBD1|TRBJ2-1
CASRALVGRGLANEQFF
TGTGCCAGCAGAGCCCTGGTGGGCAGGGGGTTGGCCAATGAGCAGTTCTTC
>TRBV5-8|-|TRBD2|TRBJ2-5
CASSLGVGGTSQETQYF
TGTGCCAGCAGCTTGGGAGTCGGGGGGACTTCCCAAGAGACCCAGTACTTC
>TRBV7-9|-|-|TRBJ2-2
CASSFGQLRTGELFF
TGTGCCAGCAGCTTCGGACAGTTAAGAACCGGGGAGCTGTTTTTT
>TRBV29-1|-|-|TRBJ1-5
CSVEVAVNQPQHF
TGCAGCGTTGAAGTGGCAGTGAATCAGCCCCAGCATTTT
>TRBV7-3|-|TRBD2|TRBJ2-3
CASSLTPSGSPSTDTQYF
TGTGCCAGCAGCTTAACCCCTAGCGGGAGCCCTAGCACAGATACGCAGTATTTT
>TRBV3-1/TRBV3-2|-|-|TRBJ2-7
CASSQGPSFVYEQYF
TGTGCCAGCAGCCAAGGCCCTAGTTTCGTCTACGAGCAGTACTTC
>TRBV30|-|-|TRBJ2-7
CASHLKGSAYEQYF
TGTGCCTCCCATTTGAAAGGGTCGGCCTACGAGCAGTACTTC
>TRBV9|-|-|TRBJ2-3
CASSAGGRWSDTQYF
TGTGCCAGCAGCGCCGGGGGCCGATGGTCAGATACGCAGTATTTT
>TRBV9|-|-|TRBJ1-2
CASSTDYGYTF
TGTGCCAGCAGCACCGACTATGGCTACACCTTC
>TRBV19|-|TRBD2|TRBJ2-2
CATRAAGVWSSGTRGTGELFF
TGTGCCACCAGAGCGGCTGGGGTGTGGAGTAGCGGGACCCGGGGCACCGGGGAGCTGTTTTTT
>TRBV5-4|-|-|TRBJ2-2
CASSLEGYTGELFF
TGTGCCAGCAGCTTGGAGGGTTACACCGGGGAGCTGTTTTTT
>TRBV9|-|-|TRBJ2-3
CASSVGGRAHTDTQYF
TGTGCCAGCAGCGTAGGAGGGCGTGCCCACACAGATACGCAGTATTTT